These T cell receptor beta chains were read from a single sample in a study of technical replicates of blood from a few donors. Profiling relied on immunoSEQ multiplex PCR, and the TCRdb table lists in-frame clones only, not all of them. This table holds roughly 60,000 clones, 75% to 90% found once. The sequenced sample consisted of PBMCs. These receptors were taken from a human donor in good health. Some clones in this sample may be carry-over from other donors' samples. Both conserved end residues are part of each CDR3. The D gene is left open where the match is weak. Where a row states a size, it is once, few, many or the class of an expanded clone; other rows omit it.

d_gene,abundance,len,j_gene,v_gene,CDR3nt,CDR3aa
TRBD2,.,15,TRBJ2-3,TRBV27,TGTGCCAGCAGTTTACGCGGGAGGCAAACAGATACGCAGTATTTT,CASSLRGRQTDTQYF
TRBD1,few,17,TRBJ1-1,TRBV7-2,TGTGCCAGCAGCCCAGGGGGACAGGGATGGTTCGGGGGTGAAGCTTTCTTT,CASSPGGQGWFGGEAFF
.,once,14,TRBJ1-1,TRBV18,TGTGCCAGCTCACCCTACAGCATGAACACTGAAGCTTTCTTT,CASSPYSMNTEAFF
TRBD1,.,15,TRBJ2-5,TRBV6-5,TGTGCCAGCAGTCATGACAGGGGGCTGGGGGAGACCCAGTACTTC,CASSHDRGLGETQYF
.,.,13,TRBJ2-1,TRBV28,TGTGCCAGCACGAATGGGGCGTACAATGAGCAGTTCTTC,CASTNGAYNEQFF
TRBD2,.,16,TRBJ2-3,TRBV13,TGTGCCAGCACCTTGATAGCGGGGGGCCTAAAACATACGCAGTATTTT,CASTLIAGGLKHTQYF
.,.,14,TRBJ2-7,TRBV10-3,TGTGCCATCAAGGGGCCGTTTACCTCCTACGAGCAGTACTTC,CAIKGPFTSYEQYF
.,.,16,TRBJ2-5,TRBV7-3,TGTGCCAGCAGCAGATCCAGGCCTCCTTCACAAGAGACCCAGTACTTC,CASSRSRPPSQETQYF
TRBD1,.,13,TRBJ2-7,TRBV29-1,TGCAGCGCCCGGGGACAGTTCTCCTACGAGCAGTACTTC,CSARGQFSYEQYF
TRBD2,once,15,TRBJ2-7,TRBV6-1,TGTGCCAGCAGTTCTACTAGCGCCGGGGAGAGAGAGCAGTACTTC,CASSSTSAGEREQYF
.,once,13,TRBJ1-2,TRBV27,TGTGCCAGCAGTTATCGTGCCGGGGATGGCTACACCTTC,CASSYRAGDGYTF
.,once,14,TRBJ1-1,TRBV18,TGTGCCAGCTCACCACGGGACACAAACACTGAAGCTTTCTTT,CASSPRDTNTEAFF
TRBD2,.,16,TRBJ2-1,TRBV6-4,TGTGCCAGCAGTGACGGGGTTGGCGGGGGGCCCAATGAGCAGTTCTTC,CASSDGVGGGPNEQFF
TRBD1,.,14,TRBJ2-7,TRBV6-5,TGTGCCAGCAGTTACTCAGGGGGCAGGTACGAGCAGTACTTC,CASSYSGGRYEQYF
TRBD1,.,15,TRBJ1-1,TRBV6-6,TGTGCCAGCAAGAAGAGGGGACAGATGAACACTGAAGCTTTCTTT,CASKKRGQMNTEAFF
TRBD2,.,13,TRBJ2-7,TRBV5-5,TGTGCCAGCACCCCTGGGGGGGTTTTCGAGCAGTACTTC,CASTPGGVFEQYF
TRBD1,.,14,TRBJ2-3,TRBV10-2,TGCGCCACCCAGAGACAGGGGTGGACAGATACGCAGTATTTT,CATQRQGWTDTQYF
.,.,17,TRBJ2-6,TRBV2,TGTGCCAGCAGCGAAGAGGTCCGGGGGACTGGGGCCAACGTCCTGACTTTC,CASSEEVRGTGANVLTF
.,.,16,TRBJ2-1,TRBV21-1,TGTGCCAGCAGCACCCTAGCGGAGACCTCCTACAATGAGCAGTTCTTC,CASSTLAETSYNEQFF
TRBD2,once,15,TRBJ2-7,TRBV18,TGTGCCAGCCCCTTCGCGGGGGGACTTGTGGGCGAGCAGTACTTC,CASPFAGGLVGEQYF
TRBD2,.,15,TRBJ2-7,TRBV6-1,TGTGCCAGTATTGCAGGGAAGGCGGGAGCCTACGAGCAGTACTTC,CASIAGKAGAYEQYF
.,.,15,TRBJ1-2,TRBV7-9,TGTGCCAGCAGCTTAGCAATACTGGGCCACTATGGCTACACCTTC,CASSLAILGHYGYTF
TRBD2,once,19,TRBJ2-1,TRBV7-9,TGTGCCAGCAGCCTGGGCGCCGGCTTTTCTAGCGGGATTAGCAATGAGCAGTTCTTC,CASSLGAGFSSGISNEQFF
.,.,14,TRBJ2-7,TRBV7-2,TGTGCCAGCAGCTTAGGGGCTCAGGCTCTCGAGCAGTACTTC,CASSLGAQALEQYF